Listed here are 22 T cell receptor beta chains from one sample, sequenced in a study of blood T cells in healthy people across ages. A sample-barcoded 5' primer and a J-beta primer mix were used in a second PCR of about 6 to 11 cycles. In TCRdb, the 5' RACE reads were re-called with MiXCR into one record per CDR3 protein. The sample lists 700,000 to 850,000 distinct CDR3 sequences; under 40% were seen once. The specimen was blood. These receptors all come from a young man in good health.

A few counts support this clonotype. The chain is built from TRBV20-1 and TRBJ1-4; D is possibly TRBD1 (5 bases). V lost 4 bases, J lost 3 bases, and 6 bases lay in between. There are 12 residues in the CDR3. Germline loops: CDR1 DFQATT, CDR2 SNEGSKA (reference sequence). Here the CDR3 reads CSATGANEKLFF. In DNA, the CDR3 is TGCAGTGCTACGGGGGCTAATGAAAAACTGTTTTTT.

The chain uses TRBV20-1 and TRBJ2-5; no definite D call. CDR3 length: 13 amino acids. Looked up from germline, CDR1 is DFQATT and CDR2 is SNEGSKA (reference sequence). The V gene lost 3 bases and the J gene lost 4 bases, with 12 bases spanning the gap. The CDR3 DNA reads as TGCAGTGCTAGCCTTGACTCCGGAGAGACCCAGTACTTC. This encodes CSASLDSGETQYF.

The V and J genes are TRBV7-2 and TRBJ1-6; D is uncertain. Germline V gene sequence: CDR1 SGHTA, CDR2 FQGNSA. The CDR3 is 17 residues long. V was clipped by 1 base and J by 3 bases, with 13 bases between them. The DNA of the CDR3 is TGTGCCAGCAGCTTAGATTCCACGGTCGGCTATAATTCACCCCTCCACTTT. Residues: CASSLDSTVGYNSPLHF.

This clonotype was detected only a few times. The chain combines TRBV9 with TRBJ2-7; tentative D call: TRBD2 (6 bases). V lost 2 bases to trimming and J lost 4 bases, with 13 bases between them. The germline V gene has CDR1 SGDLS and CDR2 YYNGEE. The CDR3 runs to 14 residues. Here the CDR3 DNA reads TGTGCCAGCAGCGTCGGGACTGACTCGTACGAGCAGTACTTC. This codes for CASSVGTDSYEQYF.

J is TRBJ2-1 and V is TRBV5-6; 9 nucleotides match TRBD1. V shed 4 bases, J shed 9 bases, and the junction held 8 bases outside the gene matches. The CDR3 runs to 14 residues. Germline V gives CDR1 SGHDT, CDR2 YYEEEE. CDR3 amino acids: CASSQGTGSGEQFF. In DNA form, the CDR3 reads TGTGCCAGCAGCCAAGGGACAGGGTCCGGTGAGCAGTTCTTC.

The J gene is TRBJ1-2, the V gene TRBV10-3, with unresolved D. Trimming took off 3 bases at V and 4 bases at J, with 6 bases between the two ends. Germline V gene sequence: CDR1 ENHRY, CDR2 SYGVKD. The length of the CDR3 is 12 residues. CDR3 amino acids: CAISEVGYGYTF. The CDR3 nucleotides are TGTGCCATCAGTGAAGTGGGCTATGGCTACACCTTC.

This clonotype was counted a few times. The chain joins TRBV7-9 to TRBJ2-3, with 8 nucleotides matching TRBD1. This CDR3 is 14 amino acids long. Germline trimming cut 5 bases from V and 5 bases from J; bases unmatched to any gene: 6. From germline, CDR1 is SEHNR and CDR2 FQNEAQ (reference sequence). CDR3 sequence: CASSPRTGIDTQYF. The CDR3, as DNA: TGTGCCAGCAGCCCCCGGACAGGGATAGATACGCAGTATTTT.

This clonotype came up many times. J is TRBJ2-5 and V is TRBV12-3 or TRBV12-4; 7 bases match TRBD1. The CDR3 has 14 residues. The junction had 6 bases not matched to a gene; V was cut back by 5 bases and J by 3 bases. In DNA, the CDR3 is TGTGCCAGCAGTACCCCCGGGACAGAAGAGACCCAGTACTTC. Protein product: CASSTPGTEETQYF.

This clonotype was seen a handful of times. The chain recombines TRBV15 with TRBJ2-3; TRBD2 aligns across 10 bases. CDR1 is LNHNV and CDR2 is YYDKDF in the germline V gene (reference sequence). The V and J ends lost 5 bases and 6 bases, in that order; junction bases with no gene match: 8. The CDR3 is 15 amino acids. This CDR3 reads CATSGRTSGFDTQYF. The CDR3 nucleotides are TGTGCCACCAGCGGCCGGACTAGCGGCTTTGATACGCAGTATTTT. The full variable domain, with the rest looked up from reference TRBV15 and TRBJ2-3, is DAMVIQNPRYQVTQFGKPVTLSCSQTLNHNVMYWYQQKSSQAPKLLFHYYDKDFNNEADTPDNFQSRRPNTSFCFLDIRSPGLGDTAMYLCATSGRTSGFDTQYFGPGTRLTVL.

In the case of this clonotype: With a much larger clone just one base away, this may be a read error. This chain links TRBV5-1 with TRBJ2-1; a possible D gene is TRBD1 (5 bases). Trimming cost V 3 bases and J 10 bases, with 11 bases left between them. The CDR3 spans 12 residues. CDR1 is SGHRS and CDR2 is YFSETQ in the germline V gene. This chain's CDR3 is CASSYGRTEQFF. Written as DNA, the CDR3 is TGCGCCAGCAGCTACGGACGGACAGAGCAGTTCTTC.

The gene calls are TRBV5-1 and TRBJ1-4, with D tentatively TRBD1 (5 bases). Trimming shortened V by 5 bases and J by 5 bases, and 13 bases separated the two germline ends. This CDR3 is 14 amino acids long. The germline gives CDR1 SGHRS, CDR2 YFSETQ. The CDR3 region has the DNA TGCGCCAGCAGTCGGGACGGACCAAATGAAAAACTGTTTTTT. The encoded protein is CASSRDGPNEKLFF. Based on the CDR3 plus reference TRBV5-1 and TRBJ1-4, the full variable domain is KAGVTQTPRYLIKTRGQQVTLSCSPISGHRSVSWYQQTPGQGLQFLFEYFSETQRNKGNFPGRFSGRQFSNSRSEMNVSTLELGDSALYLCASSRDGPNEKLFFGSGTQLSVL.

To note about this clonotype: A clone one base away is much larger, so this may be a read error. The chain joins TRBV5-5 to TRBJ2-1; D is ambiguous. The J call is doubtful: the DNA matches TRBJ2-7 better. Germline lookup yields CDR1 SGHKS and CDR2 YYEKEE (reference sequence). The CDR3 has 15 residues. The CDR3 is CASSWAAVPYNEQYF. As DNA, the CDR3 is TGTGCCAGCAGCTGGGCGGCCGTACCGTACAATGAGCAGTACTTC.

This clonotype was picked up one time. DNA of the CDR3: TGTGCCAGCAGCCCCCCGGCGCGTCTACTCGGGAATGAGCAGTTCTTC. It is translated as CASSPPARLLGNEQFF. V gene TRBV7-2 combines with J gene TRBJ2-1, with D unresolved. The CDR3 length is 16 residues. The V end lost 5 bases, the J end lost 7 bases, and 21 bases lay between the germline ends. The germline V gene has CDR1 SGHTA and CDR2 FQGNSA.

This chain links TRBV14 with TRBJ1-1; 7 nucleotides agree with TRBD1. Looked up from germline, CDR1 is SGHDN and CDR2 is FVKESK. The trim removed 4 bases at V and 4 bases at J, leaving 6 bases unmatched. This CDR3 has 14 residues. As DNA, the CDR3 is TGTGCCAGCAGCCTTACGACAGGGCGCACTGAAGCTTTCTTT. Translation gives CASSLTTGRTEAFF.

This chain joins TRBV20-1 and TRBJ1-1, with no clear D. This CDR3 comprises 13 residues. The V and J ends lost 2 bases and 1 base respectively, with 8 bases between them. The germline CDR1 and CDR2 sequences are DFQATT and SNEGSKA (reference sequence). In nucleotides, the CDR3 is TGCAGTGCTAGATGGGGTTCGAACACTGAAGCTTTCTTT. Translation: CSARWGSNTEAFF.

The rearrangement links TRBV14 to TRBJ1-2; D ambiguous. This CDR3 region has 13 residues. The V and J ends lost 3 bases and 9 bases respectively, with 14 bases between them. Germline CDR1 and CDR2: SGHDN and FVKESK. This chain's CDR3 is CASSQGPWDRYTF. The CDR3 DNA reads TGTGCCAGCAGCCAGGGTCCATGGGATCGCTACACCTTC. The whole variable domain, filled in from reference TRBV14 and TRBJ1-2, reads EAGVTQFPSHSVIEKGQTVTLRCDPISGHDNLYWYRRVMGKEIKFLLHFVKESKQDESGMPNNRFLAERTGGTYSTLKVQPAELEDSGVYFCASSQGPWDRYTFGSGTRLTVV.

In its sample, this clonotype was seen a few times. The V and J genes are TRBV7-2 and TRBJ1-2; 9 positions match TRBD1. Germline V gives CDR1 SGHTA, CDR2 FQGNSA. The V gene end was trimmed by 5 bases and the J gene end by 4 bases; junction bases not matched to a gene: 8. The CDR3 length is 15 residues. CDR3 region: CASSRTGGAGYGYTF. The CDR3 DNA reads as TGTGCCAGCAGCCGAACAGGGGGCGCGGGCTATGGCTACACCTTC.

The chain is built from TRBV28 and TRBJ2-2; D may be TRBD1 (5 bases). The CDR3 has 15 amino acids. Germline V lookup: CDR1 MDHEN, CDR2 SYDVKM. Trimming took 3 bases from V and 4 from J, leaving 12 bases between them. The CDR3 sequence is CASSLPITGTGELFF. In DNA form, the CDR3 reads TGTGCCAGCAGTTTGCCTATAACAGGCACCGGGGAGCTGTTTTTT.

This clonotype was seen many times. CDR3 sequence reads: CSARVGTEYSPLHF. As DNA, the CDR3 is TGCAGTGCTAGAGTGGGGACAGAGTATTCACCCCTCCACTTT. V gene TRBV20-1 combines with J gene TRBJ1-6; 7 positions agree with TRBD1. There are 14 residues in the CDR3. After removal of 1 base from V and 8 bases from J, the junction contained 5 bases not matched to a gene. Germline loops: CDR1 DFQATT, CDR2 SNEGSKA (reference sequence).

This clonotype was recorded at least ten times. V is TRBV29-1 and J is TRBJ1-2; D gene ambiguous. Germline V gene lookup returns CDR1 SQVTM and CDR2 ANQGSEA. The CDR3 has 13 residues. V was clipped by 4 bases and J by 8 bases, with 17 bases between them. The CDR3 protein is CSVVLTSLGGYTF. CDR3 DNA sequence: TGCAGCGTTGTATTAACAAGCTTGGGAGGCTACACCTTC.

The genes are TRBV9 and TRBJ2-1; the D gene is possibly TRBD1 (6 bases). The CDR3 is 15 residues long. Between the trimmed V and J ends, which lost 0 bases and 4 bases, there was a span of 11 bases. CDR1 is SGDLS, CDR2 YYNGEE, per germline. The CDR3 protein is CASSVAPTGYNEQFF. CDR3 coding DNA: TGTGCCAGCAGCGTAGCCCCAACAGGGTACAATGAGCAGTTCTTC.

The J gene is TRBJ2-2, the V gene TRBV4-2; TRBD2 is a possible D gene (5 bases). CDR1 is LGHNA and CDR2 is YNFKEQ in the germline V gene. Trimming removed 1 base at V and 0 bases at J, with 12 bases between. This CDR3 is built from 17 residues. In DNA, the CDR3 is TGTGCCAGCAGCCAAGTTGTACCGACTACGAACACCGGGGAGCTGTTTTTT. This encodes CASSQVVPTTNTGELFF.